This T cell receptor beta chain derives from a study of patients and donors after allogeneic stem cell transplantation. TCRdb itself ran the RT-PCR reads through MiXCR, one entry per CDR3 protein. This table has 920,000 or so distinct CDR3 sequences, approximately 19% appearing once. Germline V gene data show CDR1 as MNHNS and CDR2 as SASEGT. This CDR3 has 13 amino acids. V dropped 4 bases and J dropped 1 base, with 7 bases sitting between them. This clonotype was found many times. This clonotype was sampled from a human donor who was either an allogeneic HSCT recipient or a stem cell or donor lymphocyte infusion donor (not recorded which). It is not recorded whose cells these are; they may come from a transplant donor. The genes are TRBV6-1 and TRBJ1-1; TRBD1 might be the D (5 bases). The sequenced material came from blood, either unsorted or a sorted T cell fraction (not recorded which). The CDR3 DNA reads TGTGCCAGCAGTGTGACAGAGAACACTGAAGCTTTCTTT. Protein product: CASSVTENTEAFF.